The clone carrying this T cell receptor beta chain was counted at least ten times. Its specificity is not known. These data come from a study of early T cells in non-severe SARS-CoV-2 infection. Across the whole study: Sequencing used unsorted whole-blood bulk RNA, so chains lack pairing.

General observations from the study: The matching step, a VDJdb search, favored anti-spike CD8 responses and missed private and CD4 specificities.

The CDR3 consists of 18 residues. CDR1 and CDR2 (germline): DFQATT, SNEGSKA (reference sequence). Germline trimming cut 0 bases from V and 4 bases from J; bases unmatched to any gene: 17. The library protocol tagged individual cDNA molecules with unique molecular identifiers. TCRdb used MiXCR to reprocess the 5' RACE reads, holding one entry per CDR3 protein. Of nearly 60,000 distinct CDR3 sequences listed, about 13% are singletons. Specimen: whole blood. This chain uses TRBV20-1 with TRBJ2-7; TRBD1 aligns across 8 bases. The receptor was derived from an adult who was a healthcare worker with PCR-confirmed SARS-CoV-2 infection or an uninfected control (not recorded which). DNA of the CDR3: TGCAGTGCTAGAGATTTAGAAGAGAGCAGGACAGGGAGATACGAGCAGTACTTC. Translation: CSARDLEESRTGRYEQYF.